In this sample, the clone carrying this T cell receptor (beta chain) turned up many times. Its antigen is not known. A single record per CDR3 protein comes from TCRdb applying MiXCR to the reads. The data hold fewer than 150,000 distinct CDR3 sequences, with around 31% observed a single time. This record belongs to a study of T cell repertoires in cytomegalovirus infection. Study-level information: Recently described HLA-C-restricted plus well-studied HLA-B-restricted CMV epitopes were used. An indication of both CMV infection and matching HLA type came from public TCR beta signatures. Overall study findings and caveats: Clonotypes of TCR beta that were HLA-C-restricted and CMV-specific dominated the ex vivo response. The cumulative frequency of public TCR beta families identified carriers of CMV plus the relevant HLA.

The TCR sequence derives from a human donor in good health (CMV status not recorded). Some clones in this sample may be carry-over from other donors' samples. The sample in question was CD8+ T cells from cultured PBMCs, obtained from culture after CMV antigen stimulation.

The CDR3 spells CASSPLRGGVGYTF. The CDR3 DNA follows: TGTGCCAGCAGCCCACTACGCGGCGGGGTTGGCTACACCTTC. This rearrangement joins TRBV7-8 to TRBJ1-2; D ambiguous. V lost 5 bases, J lost 7 bases, and 17 bases lay in between. Looked up from germline, CDR1 is SGHVS and CDR2 is FQNEAQ. There are 14 residues in the CDR3.